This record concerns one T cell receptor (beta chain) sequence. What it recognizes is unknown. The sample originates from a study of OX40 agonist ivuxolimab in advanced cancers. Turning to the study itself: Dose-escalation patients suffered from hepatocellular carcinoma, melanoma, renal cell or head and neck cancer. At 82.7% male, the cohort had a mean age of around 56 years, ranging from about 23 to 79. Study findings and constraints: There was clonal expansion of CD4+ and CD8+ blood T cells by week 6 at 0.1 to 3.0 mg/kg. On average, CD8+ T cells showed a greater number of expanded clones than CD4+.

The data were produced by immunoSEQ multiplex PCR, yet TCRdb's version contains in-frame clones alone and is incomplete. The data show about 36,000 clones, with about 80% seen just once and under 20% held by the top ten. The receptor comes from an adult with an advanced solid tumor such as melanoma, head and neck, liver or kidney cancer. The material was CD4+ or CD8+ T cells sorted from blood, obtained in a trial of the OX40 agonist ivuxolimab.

CDR3 sequence: CASSRGRDLFF. Here the CDR3 DNA reads TGTGCCAGCAGCCGAGGCAGGGATTTGTTTTTT. The V gene is TRBV7-9, the J gene TRBJ1-4; perhaps TRBD1 as D (5 bases). The germline V gene encodes CDR1 SEHNR and CDR2 FQNEAQ (reference sequence). The ends were cut back, 5 bases at V and 15 bases at J, with 13 bases in the middle. This CDR3 comprises 11 residues.